This TCR beta chain came from a study of blood T cell repertoires in COVID-19. On the study more broadly: Researchers got acute and convalescent COVID-19 samples from the United States, Italy and Spain.

Per the study methods: Amplification of reference gene primers provided the estimated nucleated cell counts. This table comes from immunoSEQ multiplex PCR, and its TCRdb copy is limited to in-frame clones, with some not included. The V and J calls and clone size come from that table; D and trimming were worked out from the DNA. The repertoire has fewer than 110,000 clones, roughly 87% of them found once; the top ten carry about a sixth. The trim removed 1 base at V and 5 bases at J, leaving 5 bases unmatched. Germline V gives CDR1 SGHNT, CDR2 YYREEE (reference sequence). The CDR3 runs 16 residues. The clonotype comes from a woman aged 80 or over in a cohort sampled during active COVID-19. V and J are TRBV5-4 and TRBJ2-2; TRBD1 aligns across 10 bases. The sequenced sample consisted of peripheral blood. DNA of the CDR3: TGTGCCAGCAGCTTGCCGAGGACAGGGGGAACCGGGGAGCTGTTTTTT. Its protein product is CASSLPRTGGTGELFF. The full variable domain, its missing parts supplied by reference TRBV5-4 and TRBJ2-2, is ETGVTQSPTHLIKTRGQQVTLRCSSQSGHNTVSWYQQALGQGPQFIFQYYREEENGRGNFPPRFSGLQFPNYSSELNVNALELDDSALYLCASSLPRTGGTGELFFGEGSRLTVL.